This TCR beta chain emerged from a study of regulatory T cells in long-lasting Graves disease. Time point of the sample: persistent/refractory GD, antithyroid drugs over 5 years with positive TRAb. Scientists built the TCR library using RNA that was extracted from PBMCs. According to the study, TCR beta libraries were built with iRepertoire HTBI primers and CDR3-region Arm-PCR. MiXCR, run by TCRdb on the multiplex PCR reads, gives a single entry per CDR3 protein. The sample records 300,000 to 350,000 distinct CDR3 sequences, roughly a fifth being singletons. This clonotype was counted a single time. CDR1 and CDR2 (germline): MNHEY, SMNVEV (reference sequence). Trimming cost V 3 bases and J 0 bases, with 12 bases left between them. The CDR3 sequence is 15 residues long.

The gene calls are TRBV27 and TRBJ2-7; possibly TRBD2 for D (5 bases). The sequencing here drew on peripheral blood mononuclear cells (PBMCs), taken when the disease was refractory, from a patient treated with antithyroid drugs. This TCR was recovered from a female donor with Graves disease. CDR3 protein: CASSFVSAFSYEQYF. The CDR3 DNA reads as TGTGCCAGCAGTTTTGTTAGCGCCTTCTCCTACGAGCAGTACTTC.